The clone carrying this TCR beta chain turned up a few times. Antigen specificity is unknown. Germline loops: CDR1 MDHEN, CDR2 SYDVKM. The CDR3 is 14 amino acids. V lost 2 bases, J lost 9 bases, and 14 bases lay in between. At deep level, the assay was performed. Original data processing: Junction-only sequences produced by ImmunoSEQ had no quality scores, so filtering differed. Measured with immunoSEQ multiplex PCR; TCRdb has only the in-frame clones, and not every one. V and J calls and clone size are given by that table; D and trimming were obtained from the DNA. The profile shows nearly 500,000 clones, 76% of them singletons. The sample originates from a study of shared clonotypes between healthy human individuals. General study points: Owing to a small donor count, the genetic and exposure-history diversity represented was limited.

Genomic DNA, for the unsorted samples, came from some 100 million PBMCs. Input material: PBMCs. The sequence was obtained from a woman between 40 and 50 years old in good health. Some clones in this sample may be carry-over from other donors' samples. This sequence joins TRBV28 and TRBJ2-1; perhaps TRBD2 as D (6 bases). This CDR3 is CASSLSAGWGEQFF. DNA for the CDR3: TGTGCCAGCAGTTTAAGTGCGGGATGGGGTGAGCAGTTCTTC.